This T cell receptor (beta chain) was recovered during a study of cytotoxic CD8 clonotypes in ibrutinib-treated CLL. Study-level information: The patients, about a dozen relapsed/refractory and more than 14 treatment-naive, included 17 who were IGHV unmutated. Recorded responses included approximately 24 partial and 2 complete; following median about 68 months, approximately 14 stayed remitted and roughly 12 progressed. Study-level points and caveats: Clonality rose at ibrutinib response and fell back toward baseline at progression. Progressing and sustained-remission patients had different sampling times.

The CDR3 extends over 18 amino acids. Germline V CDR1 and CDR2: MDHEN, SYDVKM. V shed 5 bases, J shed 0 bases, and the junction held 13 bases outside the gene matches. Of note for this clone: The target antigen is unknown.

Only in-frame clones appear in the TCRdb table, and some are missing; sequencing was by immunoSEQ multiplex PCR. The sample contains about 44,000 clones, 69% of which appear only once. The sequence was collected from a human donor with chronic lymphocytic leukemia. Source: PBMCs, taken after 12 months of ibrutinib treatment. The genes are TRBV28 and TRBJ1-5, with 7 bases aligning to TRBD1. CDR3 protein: CASSPRQGKGDSNQPQHF. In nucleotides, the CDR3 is TGTGCCAGCAGTCCCCGACAGGGTAAAGGGGATAGCAATCAGCCCCAGCATTTT.